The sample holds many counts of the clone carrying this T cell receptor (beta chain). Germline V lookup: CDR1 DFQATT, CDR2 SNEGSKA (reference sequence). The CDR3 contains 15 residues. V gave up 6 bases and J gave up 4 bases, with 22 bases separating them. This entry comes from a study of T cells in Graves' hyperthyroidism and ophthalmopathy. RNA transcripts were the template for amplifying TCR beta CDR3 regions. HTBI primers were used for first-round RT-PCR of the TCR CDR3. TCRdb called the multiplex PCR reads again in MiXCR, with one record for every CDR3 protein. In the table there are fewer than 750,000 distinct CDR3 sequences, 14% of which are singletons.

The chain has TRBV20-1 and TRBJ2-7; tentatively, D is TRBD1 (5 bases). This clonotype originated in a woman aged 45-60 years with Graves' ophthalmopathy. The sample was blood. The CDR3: CSATTPHRQPYEQYF. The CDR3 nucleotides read TGCAGTGCCACGACCCCACATAGACAGCCTTACGAGCAGTACTTC.